This T cell receptor beta chain came from a study of blood T cell repertoires in COVID-19 (dated by TCRdb to about 2020). With regard to the full study: Collaborator samples came from the United States, Italy and Spain and covered acute and convalescent phases of COVID-19. A freely available public database, intended as a resource for researchers studying the immune response to SARS-CoV-2, is where the repertoires were released. Samples came from the ongoing ImmuneRACE study (first 160 participants) plus 1,254 subjects from 6 global collaborators. Where available, HLA class I and class II types were obtained from metadata supplied by the sample provider rather than from assay-based typing. Deeply sampled blood TCRbeta repertoires from subjects exposed to, actively infected with, or recovered from COVID-19 were included in the dataset. The sample metadata nearly always contained a de-identified subject ID, COVID-19 status, age in years and sex. The prospective study material was composed of cDNA or gDNA derived from T cells, B-cell-depleted T cells, or PBMCs. General study outcomes and caveats: Clinical and demographic metadata were provided uncurated, with the amount varying by source and participant.

CDR1 and CDR2 were assigned from the germline V gene as SGHTA and FQGNSA. Trimming takes 4 bases off V and 9 bases off J; junction bases not matched to a gene: 16. From cysteine to phenylalanine, the CDR3 is 17 amino acids long. The kept DNA is CDR3 alone, 51 bases in frame from the first base. Details on this clone: Its antigen is currently not known. Base qualities are not provided; no much larger clone lies one nucleotide away.

TCRbeta CDR3 regions were amplified from genomic DNA by means of the immunoSEQ Assay, a bias-controlled multiplex PCR. The source study handled its data this way. Nucleated cell counts per sample were estimated from amplification of reference gene primers within the assay. Sequence reads were collapsed and filtered to measure the absolute abundance of every unique TCRbeta CDR3 rearrangement. Productive Simpson clonality was computed per sample as the square root of Simpson's diversity index over productive rearrangements. TCRdb obtained this table from immuneACCESS and retained in-frame rearrangements with V and J assigned. These tables miss some clones; where compared with another copy, unresolved V genes account for less than half of the shortfall, and the remainder is unexplained. V, J and clone size derive from that table, while D and trimming were established from the DNA sequence. The sample table lists about 120,000 clones, about nine tenths of them with a count of one. The ten largest clones represent 1.5% to 2% of the sample.

The collaborating institutions used their own protocols to collect whole blood in K2EDTA tubes. For TCRbeta analysis, collaborators shipped samples as frozen whole blood, isolated PBMCs, or DNA extracted from either of those sample types. Sequencing used peripheral blood. The source is a human donor with active COVID-19. The donor label of this sample is uncertain. The receptor chain draws on TRBV7-2 and TRBJ2-1; 9 nucleotides in the junction match TRBD2. The CDR3 protein sequence reads: CASSSARGGGGASEQFF. Here is the DNA: TGTGCCAGCAGCTCCGCCCGAGGGGGCGGGGGGGCCTCTGAGCAGTTCTTC. The CDR3, completed at both ends by the reference TRBV7-2 and TRBJ2-1 genes, gives the full variable domain GAGVSQSPSNKVTEKGKDVELRCDPISGHTALYWYRQSLGQGLEFLIYFQGNSAPDKSGLPSDRFSAERTGGSVSTLTIQRTQQEDSAVYLCASSSARGGGGASEQFFGPGTRLTVL.